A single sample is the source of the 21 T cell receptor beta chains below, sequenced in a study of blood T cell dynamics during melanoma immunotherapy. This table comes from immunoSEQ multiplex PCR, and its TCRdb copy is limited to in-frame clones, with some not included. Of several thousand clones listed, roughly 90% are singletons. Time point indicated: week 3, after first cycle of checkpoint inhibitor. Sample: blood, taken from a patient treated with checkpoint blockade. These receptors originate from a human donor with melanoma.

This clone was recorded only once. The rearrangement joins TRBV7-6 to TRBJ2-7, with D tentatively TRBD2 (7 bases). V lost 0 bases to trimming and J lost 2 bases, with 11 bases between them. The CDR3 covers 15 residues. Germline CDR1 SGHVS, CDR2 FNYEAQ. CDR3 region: CASSLAIGGAYEQYF. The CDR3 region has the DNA TGTGCCAGCAGCTTAGCGATAGGGGGGGCCTACGAGCAGTACTTC.

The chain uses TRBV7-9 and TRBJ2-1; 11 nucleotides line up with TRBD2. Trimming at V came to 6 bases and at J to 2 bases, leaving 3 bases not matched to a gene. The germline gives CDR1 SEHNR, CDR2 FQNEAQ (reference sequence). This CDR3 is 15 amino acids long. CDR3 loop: CASRSLAGAYNEQFF. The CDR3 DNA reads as TGTGCCAGCAGGTCACTAGCGGGGGCCTACAATGAGCAGTTCTTC.

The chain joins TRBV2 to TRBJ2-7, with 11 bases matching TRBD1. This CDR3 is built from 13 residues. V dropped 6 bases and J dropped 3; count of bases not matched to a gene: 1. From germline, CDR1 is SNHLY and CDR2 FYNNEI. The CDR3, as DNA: TGTGCCAGCAGGGACAGGGGGCTCTACGAGCAGTACTTC. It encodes CASRDRGLYEQYF.

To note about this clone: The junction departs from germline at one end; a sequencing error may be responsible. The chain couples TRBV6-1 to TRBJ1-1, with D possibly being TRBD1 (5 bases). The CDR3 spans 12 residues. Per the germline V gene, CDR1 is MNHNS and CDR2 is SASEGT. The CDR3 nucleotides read TGTGCCGGCAGGGAGGTGAACACTGAAGCTTTCTTT. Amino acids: CAGREVNTEAFF.

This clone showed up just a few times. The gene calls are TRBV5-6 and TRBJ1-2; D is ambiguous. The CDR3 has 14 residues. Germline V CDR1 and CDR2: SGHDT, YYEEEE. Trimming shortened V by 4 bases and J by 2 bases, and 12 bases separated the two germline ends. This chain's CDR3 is CASSEEGRNYGYTF. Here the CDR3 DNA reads TGTGCCAGCAGCGAAGAAGGTAGGAACTATGGCTACACCTTC.

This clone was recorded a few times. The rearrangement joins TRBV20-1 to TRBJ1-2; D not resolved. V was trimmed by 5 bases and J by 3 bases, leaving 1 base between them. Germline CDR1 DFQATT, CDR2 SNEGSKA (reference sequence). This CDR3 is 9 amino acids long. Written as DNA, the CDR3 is TGCAGTGCTGACTATGGCTACACCTTC. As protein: CSADYGYTF.

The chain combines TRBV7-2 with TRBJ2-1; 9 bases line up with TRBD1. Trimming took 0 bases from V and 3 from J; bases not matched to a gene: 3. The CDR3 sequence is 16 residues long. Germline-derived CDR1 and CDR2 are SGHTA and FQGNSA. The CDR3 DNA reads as TGTGCCAGCAGCTTAGCTACAGGGGGCATCTACAATGAGCAGTTCTTC. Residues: CASSLATGGIYNEQFF.

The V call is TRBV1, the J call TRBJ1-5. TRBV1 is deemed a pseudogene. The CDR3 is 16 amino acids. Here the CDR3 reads CTSSQVSERGNQPQHF. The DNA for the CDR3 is TGCACCAGCAGCCAAGTTTCCGAACGGGGCAATCAGCCCCAGCATTTT.

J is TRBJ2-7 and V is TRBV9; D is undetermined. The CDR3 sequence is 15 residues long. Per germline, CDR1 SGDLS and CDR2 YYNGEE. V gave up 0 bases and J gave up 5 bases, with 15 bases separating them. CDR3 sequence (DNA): TGTGCCAGCAGCGTAGGGGTCCCAGTCGCCGACGAGCAGTACTTC. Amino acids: CASSVGVPVADEQYF.

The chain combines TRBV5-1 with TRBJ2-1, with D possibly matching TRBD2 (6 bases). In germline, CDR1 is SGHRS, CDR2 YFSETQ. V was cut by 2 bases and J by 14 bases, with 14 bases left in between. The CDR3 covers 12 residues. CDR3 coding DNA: TGCGCCAGCAGCTTTGGGCGGGACCGAGAGTTCTTC. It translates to CASSFGRDREFF.

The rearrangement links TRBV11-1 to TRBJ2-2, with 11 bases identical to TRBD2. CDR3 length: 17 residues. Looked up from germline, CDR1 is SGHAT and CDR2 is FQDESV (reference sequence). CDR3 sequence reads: CASGISGGAMNTGELFF. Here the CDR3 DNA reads TGTGCAAGCGGCATTAGCGGGGGGGCCATGAACACCGGGGAGCTGTTTTTT.

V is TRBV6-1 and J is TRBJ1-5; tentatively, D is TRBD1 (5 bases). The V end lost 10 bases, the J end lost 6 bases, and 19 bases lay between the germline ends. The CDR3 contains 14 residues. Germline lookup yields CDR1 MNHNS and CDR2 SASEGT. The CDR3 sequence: CAKKLSGVGQPQHF. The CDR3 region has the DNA TGTGCCAAAAAACTTTCGGGGGTCGGTCAGCCCCAGCATTTT.

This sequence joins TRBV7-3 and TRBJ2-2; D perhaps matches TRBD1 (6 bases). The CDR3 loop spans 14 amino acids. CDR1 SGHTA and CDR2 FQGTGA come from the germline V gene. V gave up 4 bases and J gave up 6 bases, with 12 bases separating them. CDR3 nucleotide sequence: TGTGCCAGCAGCTGGGGACATCGAGCCGGGGAGCTGTTTTTT. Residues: CASSWGHRAGELFF.

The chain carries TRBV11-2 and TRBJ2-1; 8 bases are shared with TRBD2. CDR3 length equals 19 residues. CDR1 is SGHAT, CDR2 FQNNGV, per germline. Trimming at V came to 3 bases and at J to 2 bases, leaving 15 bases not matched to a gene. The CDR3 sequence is CASSFSPRQLGGAYNEQFF. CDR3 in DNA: TGTGCCAGCAGCTTCTCTCCCAGACAACTCGGGGGGGCCTACAATGAGCAGTTCTTC.

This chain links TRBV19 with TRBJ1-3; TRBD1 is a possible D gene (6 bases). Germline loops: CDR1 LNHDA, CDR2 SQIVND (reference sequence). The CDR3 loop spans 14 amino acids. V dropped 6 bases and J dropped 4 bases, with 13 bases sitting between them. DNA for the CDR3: TGTGCCAGTAGCCGAGGGGGAACGGGAAACACCATATATTTT. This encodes CASSRGGTGNTIYF.

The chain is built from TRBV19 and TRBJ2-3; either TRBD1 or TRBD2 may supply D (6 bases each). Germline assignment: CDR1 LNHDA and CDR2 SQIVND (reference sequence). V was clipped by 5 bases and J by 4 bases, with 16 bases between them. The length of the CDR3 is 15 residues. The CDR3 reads CASSSGAGRADTQYF. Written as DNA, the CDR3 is TGTGCCAGTAGTTCAGGGGCGGGAAGGGCAGATACGCAGTATTTT.

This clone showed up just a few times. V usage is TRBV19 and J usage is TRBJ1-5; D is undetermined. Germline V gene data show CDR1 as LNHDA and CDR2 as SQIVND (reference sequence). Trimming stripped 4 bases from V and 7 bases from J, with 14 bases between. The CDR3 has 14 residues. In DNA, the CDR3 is TGTGCCAGTAGTAATCTCGACGTTAGACAGCCCCAGCATTTT. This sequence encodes CASSNLDVRQPQHF. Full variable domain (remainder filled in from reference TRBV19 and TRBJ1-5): DGGITQSPKYLFRKEGQNVTLSCEQNLNHDAMYWYRQDPGQGLRLIYYSQIVNDFQKGDIAEGYSVSREKKESFPLTVTSAQKNPTAFYLCASSNLDVRQPQHFGDGTRLSIL.

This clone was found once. In DNA, the CDR3 is TGTGCCAGCAGTGGTAGCGGGGGGGTAAACGAGCAGTACTTC. As protein: CASSGSGGVNEQYF. V is TRBV9 and J is TRBJ2-7, with 11 bases fitting TRBD2. Germline V gene sequence: CDR1 SGDLS, CDR2 YYNGEE. With 5 bases clipped from V and 5 bases from J, the junction kept 6 bases outside the gene matches. CDR3 length: 14 amino acids.

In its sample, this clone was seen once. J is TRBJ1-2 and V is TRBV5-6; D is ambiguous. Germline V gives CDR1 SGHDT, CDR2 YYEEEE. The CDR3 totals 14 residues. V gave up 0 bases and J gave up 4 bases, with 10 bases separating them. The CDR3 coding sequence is TGTGCCAGCAGCTTGGAGCCCCTGTCCTATGGCTACACCTTC. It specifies CASSLEPLSYGYTF.

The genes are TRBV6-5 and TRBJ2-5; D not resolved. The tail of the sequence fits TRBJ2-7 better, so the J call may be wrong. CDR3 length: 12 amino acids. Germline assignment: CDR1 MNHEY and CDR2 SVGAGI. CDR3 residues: CASSHFPYEQYF. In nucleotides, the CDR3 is TGTGCCAGCAGCCACTTCCCCTACGAGCAGTACTTC.

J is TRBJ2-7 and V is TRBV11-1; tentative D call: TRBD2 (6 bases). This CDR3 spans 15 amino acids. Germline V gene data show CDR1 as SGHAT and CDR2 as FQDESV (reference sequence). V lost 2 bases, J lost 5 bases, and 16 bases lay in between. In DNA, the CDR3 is TGTGCCAGCAGCTTAATGCGGGGTTTGCTCCACGAGCAGTACTTC. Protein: CASSLMRGLLHEQYF. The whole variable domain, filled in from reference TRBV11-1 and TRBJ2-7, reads EAEVAQSPRYKITEKSQAVAFWCDPISGHATLYWYRQILGQGPELLVQFQDESVVDDSQLPKDRFSAERLKGVDSTLKIQPAELGDSAMYLCASSLMRGLLHEQYFGPGTRLTVT.